This record looks at one TCR beta chain sequence and its context. Its specificity is unknown. Trimming removed 5 bases from V and 1 base from J, with 9 bases in between. This CDR3 has 13 amino acids. Germline assignment: CDR1 SGHDT and CDR2 YYEEEE. The source of the sample is a study of T cell repertoires in cytomegalovirus infection. Each CDR3 protein is one row after TCRdb ran MiXCR on the reads. Of 150,000 or so distinct CDR3 sequences listed, around 20% are singletons. Whole-study results and caveats: CMV-specific TCR beta clonotypes restricted by HLA-C dominated the ex vivo response.

The clonotype was recovered from a human donor in good health (CMV status not recorded). Some clones in this sample may be carry-over from other donors' samples. The V and J genes are TRBV5-6 and TRBJ1-1; no clear D. Sequencing used PBMCs. The CDR3 bases are TGTGCCAGCAGGGTTACTGGGAACACTGAAGCTTTCTTT. It translates to CASRVTGNTEAFF.